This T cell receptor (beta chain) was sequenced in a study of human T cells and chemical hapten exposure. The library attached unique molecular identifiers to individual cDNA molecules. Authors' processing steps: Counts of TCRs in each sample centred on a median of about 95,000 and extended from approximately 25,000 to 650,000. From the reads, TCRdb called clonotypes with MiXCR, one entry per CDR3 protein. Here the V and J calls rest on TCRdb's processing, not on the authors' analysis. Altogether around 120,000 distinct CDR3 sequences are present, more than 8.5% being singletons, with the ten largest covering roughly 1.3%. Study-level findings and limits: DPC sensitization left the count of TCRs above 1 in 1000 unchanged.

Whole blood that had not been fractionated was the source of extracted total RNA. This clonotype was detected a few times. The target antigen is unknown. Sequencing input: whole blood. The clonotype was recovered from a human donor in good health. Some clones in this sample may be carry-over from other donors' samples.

CDR3 protein: CASSPDRDWSTDTQYF. DNA for the CDR3: TGTGCCAGCAGTCCAGACAGGGATTGGAGCACAGATACGCAGTATTTT. This chain links TRBV25-1 with TRBJ2-3; 7 bases align to TRBD1. Germline-derived CDR1 and CDR2 are MGHDK and SYGVNS. With 5 bases clipped from V and 0 bases from J, the junction kept 8 bases outside the gene matches. The CDR3 is made up of 16 amino acids.